The source of this T cell receptor (beta chain) is a study of naive and memory T cell subsets. Study results and limitations: TCR transcript changes with activation or differentiation may affect this RNA method.

TCR cDNA received a 3' ligated oligonucleotide that carried a UMI. RNA was extracted from under 3 ml of whole blood of healthy adults. This clonotype was detected a few times. Its target is unknown. Amplification of ligated cDNA took four PCR rounds with SP2 and nested alpha and beta constant primers. Blood and skin TCR RNA was reverse transcribed with alpha and beta constant primers. TCRdb recomputed calls from the 5' RACE reads with MiXCR, one row per CDR3 protein. The sample records 45,000 to 55,000 distinct CDR3 sequences, over 3.5% being singletons. This TCR derives from a female donor in good health.

CDR3 in DNA: TGTGCCAGTAGATCCGGGACTAGGGGCGACACCTTC. It codes for CASRSGTRGDTF. The chain carries TRBV19 and TRBJ1-2; TRBD1 might be the D (5 bases). This CDR3 is built from 12 residues. The germline V and J ends were trimmed by 6 bases and 12 bases, with 17 bases remaining between them. Germline V gene lookup returns CDR1 LNHDA and CDR2 SQIVND (reference sequence).